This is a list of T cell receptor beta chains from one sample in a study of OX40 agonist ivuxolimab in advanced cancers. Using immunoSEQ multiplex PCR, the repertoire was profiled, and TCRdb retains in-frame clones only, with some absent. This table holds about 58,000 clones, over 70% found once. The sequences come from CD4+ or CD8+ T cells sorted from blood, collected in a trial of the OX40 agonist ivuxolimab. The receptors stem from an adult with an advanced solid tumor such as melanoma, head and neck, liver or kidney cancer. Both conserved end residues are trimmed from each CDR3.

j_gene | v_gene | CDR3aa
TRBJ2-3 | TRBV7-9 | ASSLAGQNTQY
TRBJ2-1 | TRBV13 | ASSFGTSGTSEQF
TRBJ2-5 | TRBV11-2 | ASSLLSSGETQY
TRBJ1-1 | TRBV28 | ASGGGNTEAF
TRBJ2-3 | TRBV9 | ASSPRTSGSPLPDTQY
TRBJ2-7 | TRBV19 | ASSTGTGYEQY
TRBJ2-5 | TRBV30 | AFDFGQAVETQY
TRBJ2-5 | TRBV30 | AWNKGLAGPGETQY
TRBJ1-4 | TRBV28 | ASSLDRVGEKLF
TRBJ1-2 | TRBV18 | ASSPRSGEGYGYT
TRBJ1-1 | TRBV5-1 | ASSFDSLVNTEAF
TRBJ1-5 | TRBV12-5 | ASGFRDRGANQPQH
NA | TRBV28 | ASSRTGESSYEQY
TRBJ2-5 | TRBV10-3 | AIRGLAGLEETQY
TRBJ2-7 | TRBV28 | ASRRDSRYEQY
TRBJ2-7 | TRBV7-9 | ASSLSARGFAEQY